This T cell receptor beta chain was retrieved from a study of blood T cells in healthy people across ages. This clonotype has just a few counts. Its antigen remains unidentified. The study, taken as a whole, reports: Samples with more naive T cells showed higher observed beta diversity. Unsorted PBMC input precluded a conclusive naive versus antigen-experienced comparison.

Sample-barcoded 5' priming and a J-beta primer mix drove a second PCR of roughly 6 to 12 cycles. Each cDNA molecule carried a tag from a template-switch adaptor that contained 12 random nucleotides. Per sample, CDR3-containing paired-end reads numbered at least 2.5 million. TCRdb itself ran the 5' RACE reads through MiXCR, one entry per CDR3 protein. The sample lists 1,800,000 or so distinct CDR3 sequences, approximately 39% occurring once. The germline V gene has CDR1 SGHTA and CDR2 FQGNSA. The CDR3 has 16 amino acids. Unmatched junction bases numbered 8, after V lost 0 bases and J lost 3 bases. This sequence was found in a human donor in good health. The sequenced sample consisted of blood. V is TRBV7-2 and J is TRBJ2-7; 7 nucleotides match TRBD1. The CDR3 DNA reads TGTGCCAGCAGCTTAGCAGGGGGCCCCCCTAGCTACGAGCAGTACTTC. It encodes CASSLAGGPPSYEQYF.